This TCR beta chain was identified during a study of blood T cell repertoires in COVID-19. On the study more broadly: Samples came from the United States, Italy and Spain, spanning acute and convalescent COVID-19. The cDNA or gDNA used as material had been derived from T cells, B-cell-depleted T cells, or PBMCs.

As processed by the authors: The assay estimated nucleated cells by amplifying reference gene primers. Assay used: immunoSEQ multiplex PCR; TCRdb lists only in-frame clones, some missing. The DNA was the basis for D and trimming; V, J and clone size are from that table. The sample contains a few hundred thousand clones, around nine tenths of which appear only once. The length of the CDR3 is 15 residues. The trim removed 2 bases at V and 4 bases at J, leaving 4 bases unmatched. The V gene's germline CDR1 is LNHDA and CDR2 SQIVND (reference sequence). The sample was peripheral blood. The source of this sequence is a woman in her 30s with COVID-19, enrolled during active disease. This chain links TRBV19 with TRBJ2-5, with TRBD2 matching over 10 bases. The CDR3 DNA sequence: TGTGCCAGTAGTATAATCGCTAGCGGGGGAGAGACCCAGTACTTC. It specifies CASSIIASGGETQYF.